This is a list of T cell receptor beta chains from one sample in a study of radiation and T cells in renal cell carcinoma. TCRdb's copy holds only in-frame clones and misses some; the assay was immunoSEQ multiplex PCR. The sample consists of 100,000 to 150,000 clones, 88% of them appearing once. The starting material was blood, obtained from a patient whose treatment included radiotherapy and nephrectomy. All receptors come from a woman in her 70s with renal cell carcinoma. Each CDR3 is given with its conserved first and last residue. The D gene is left open where the match is weak. Clone size appears in some rows only: once, few, many, or a class for an expanded clone.

cdr3_nt cdr3_aa v_call d_call clone_size j_call
TGTGCCAGCCGTACGACAGTCCCCTACGAGCAGTACTTC CASRTTVPYEQYF TRBV6-5 NA few TRBJ2-7
TGTGCCAGCAGCTTAGCTGTAACAGGGAAGTCTGGAAACACCATATATTTT CASSLAVTGKSGNTIYF TRBV7-2 NA NA TRBJ1-3
TGTGCCAGCAGCCGCGTGGCCACTAATGAAAAACTGTTTTTT CASSRVATNEKLFF TRBV11-3 NA NA TRBJ1-4
TGCGCCAGCAGCTTGGAGGGGGTTAGAACAGATACGCAGTATTTT CASSLEGVRTDTQYF TRBV5-1 NA NA TRBJ2-3
TGTGCCAGTAGCGGGTCCGCCTACGAGCAGTACTTC CASSGSAYEQYF TRBV19 NA NA TRBJ2-7
TGTGCCATCAGTGAGTCGGGGGGACAGTACAATGAGCAGTTCTTC CAISESGGQYNEQFF TRBV10-3 NA NA TRBJ2-1
TGTGCCAGCAGCTGGAGGGGGAAGCAGTACTTC CASSWRGKQYF TRBV7-9 NA NA TRBJ2-7
TGCGCCAGCAGCACCCCTGGGGGTGATGAGCAGTTCTTC CASSTPGGDEQFF TRBV5-1 NA NA TRBJ2-1
TGTGCCAGCTCACCCCGTGGGGGGGAAGGCTACACCTTC CASSPRGGEGYTF TRBV18 NA NA TRBJ1-2
TGCGCCAGCAGCCAAGATAAGGCAGGGTGGGCGAATTCACCCCTCCACTTT CASSQDKAGWANSPLHF TRBV4-3 NA NA TRBJ1-6
TGTGCCAGTAGTAGGGGGGCTGGCAATCAGCCCCAGCATTTT CASSRGAGNQPQHF TRBV19 NA few TRBJ1-5
TGTGCCAGCAGTTACTCGACTACAAGCTCCTACGAGCAGTACTTC CASSYSTTSSYEQYF TRBV6-5 NA NA TRBJ2-7
TGTGCCAGCAGTGAAGGGACTGACTATGGCTACACCTTC CASSEGTDYGYTF TRBV2 NA NA TRBJ1-2
TGCGCCAGCAGCTTGGTGCAGTCAACTAATGAAAAACTGTTTTTT CASSLVQSTNEKLFF TRBV5-1 NA NA TRBJ1-4
TGTGCCAGCAGGCCCGCAACGATACAGGGGGCATCTGAAGCTTTCTTT CASRPATIQGASEAFF TRBV2 TRBD1 NA TRBJ1-1
TGTGCCAGCAGTTTAGGGCAGGGGGTCTCAGAGACCCAGTACTTC CASSLGQGVSETQYF TRBV28 TRBD1 NA TRBJ2-5
TGCGCCAGCAGCTTAATAGGGCATACGCAGTATTTT CASSLIGHTQYF TRBV5-1 NA NA TRBJ2-3
TGCGCCAGCAGCCCCGGGACAGGGACGTCCTACGAGCAGTACTTC CASSPGTGTSYEQYF TRBV5-1 TRBD1 NA TRBJ2-7
TGTGCCAGCAGGTCCGGGACTAGCGGGGGGCACTACGAGCAGTACTTC CASRSGTSGGHYEQYF TRBV28 TRBD2 NA TRBJ2-7
TGTGCCAGCAGCTGGGGGTGGAACACTGAAGCTTTCTTT CASSWGWNTEAFF TRBV11-2 NA NA TRBJ1-1
TGTGCCAGCAGCCAAGAGGACAGGGGGCGAGGCTACACCTTC CASSQEDRGRGYTF TRBV4-2 TRBD1 few TRBJ1-2
TGTGCCTGGAGTGTACTTGCGGGGGGCGGCGAGCAGTACTTC CAWSVLAGGGEQYF TRBV30 TRBD2 NA TRBJ2-7
TGTGCCAGCAGTCGAGCGGGGGGAGGAGAGACCCAGTACTTC CASSRAGGGETQYF TRBV7-9 TRBD2 NA TRBJ2-5
TGTGCCAGCAGCCGCTATCAGGGCCCGGGGGGGTATGGCTACACCTTC CASSRYQGPGGYGYTF TRBV5-4 NA NA TRBJ1-2
TGTGCCATCACAGGGAATAGCAATCAGCCCCAGCATTTT CAITGNSNQPQHF TRBV10-3 NA NA TRBJ1-5
TGTGCCAGCAGTTACGGGGGACGATATAGCAATCAGCCCCAGCATTTT CASSYGGRYSNQPQHF TRBV6-5 NA NA TRBJ1-5
TGTGCCAGCAGTCCGGGACTAGCGGGGCTTACGCAGTATTTT CASSPGLAGLTQYF TRBV6-5 TRBD2 NA TRBJ2-3